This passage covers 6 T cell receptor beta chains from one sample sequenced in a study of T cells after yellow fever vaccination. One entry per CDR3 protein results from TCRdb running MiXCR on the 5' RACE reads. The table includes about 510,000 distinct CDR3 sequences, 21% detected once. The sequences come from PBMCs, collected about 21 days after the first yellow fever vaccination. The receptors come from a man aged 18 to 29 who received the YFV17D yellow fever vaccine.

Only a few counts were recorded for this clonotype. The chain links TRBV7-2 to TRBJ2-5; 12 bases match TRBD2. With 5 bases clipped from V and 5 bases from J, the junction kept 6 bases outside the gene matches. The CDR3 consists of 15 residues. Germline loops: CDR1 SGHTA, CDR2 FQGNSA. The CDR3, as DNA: TGTGCCAGCAGCGCGACTAGCGGGGGCTGGGAGACCCAGTACTTC. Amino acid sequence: CASSATSGGWETQYF.

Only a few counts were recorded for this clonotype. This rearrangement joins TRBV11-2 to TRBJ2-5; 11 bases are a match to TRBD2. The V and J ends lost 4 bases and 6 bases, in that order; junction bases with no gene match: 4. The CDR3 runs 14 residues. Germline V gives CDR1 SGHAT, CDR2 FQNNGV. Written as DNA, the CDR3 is TGTGCCAGCAGCTCGGTAGCGGGGGGGCAGACCCAGTACTTC. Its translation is CASSSVAGGQTQYF.

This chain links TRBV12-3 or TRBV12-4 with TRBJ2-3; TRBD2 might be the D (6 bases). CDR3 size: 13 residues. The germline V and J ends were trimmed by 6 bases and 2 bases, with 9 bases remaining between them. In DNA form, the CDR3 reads TGTGCCAGCAGGGGGGGTAACACAGATACGCAGTATTTT. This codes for CASRGGNTDTQYF.

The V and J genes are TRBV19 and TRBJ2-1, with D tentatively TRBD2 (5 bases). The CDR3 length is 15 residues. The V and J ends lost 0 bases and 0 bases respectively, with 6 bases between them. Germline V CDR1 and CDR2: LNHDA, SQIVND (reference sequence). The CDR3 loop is CASSIDGSSYNEQFF. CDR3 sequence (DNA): TGTGCCAGTAGTATAGATGGGAGCTCCTACAATGAGCAGTTCTTC.

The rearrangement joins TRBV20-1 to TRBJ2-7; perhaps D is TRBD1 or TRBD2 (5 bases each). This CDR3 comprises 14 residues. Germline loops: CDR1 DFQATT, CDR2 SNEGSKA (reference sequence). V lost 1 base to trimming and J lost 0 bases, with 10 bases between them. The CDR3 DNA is TGCAGTGCTAGAGGGGGACGAAGCTCCTACGAGCAGTACTTC. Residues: CSARGGRSSYEQYF.

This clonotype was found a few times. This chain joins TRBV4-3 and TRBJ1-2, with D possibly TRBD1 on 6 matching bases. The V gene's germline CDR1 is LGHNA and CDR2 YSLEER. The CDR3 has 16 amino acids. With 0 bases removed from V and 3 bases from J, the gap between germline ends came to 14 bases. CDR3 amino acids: CASSQDDRQDYYGYTF. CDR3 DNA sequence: TGCGCCAGCAGCCAAGATGACCGACAGGACTACTATGGCTACACCTTC.